The next 12 T cell receptor delta chains were all read from a single sample in a study of gamma-delta T cells after stem cell transplantation. TCRdb redid the clone calls on the RT-PCR reads with CATT. This table holds around 16,000 delta-chain clones, roughly 9% found once. The specimen sequenced was gamma-delta T cells. The origin of the receptors is a human donor. It is not recorded whose cells these are; they may come from a transplant donor.

This clone is medium-sized. This is likely an artifact of a read error, given a far larger clone one base away. This sample includes further DNA sequences coding for the same CDR3. The CDR3 here is CACDIVGDTRSYTDKLIF. The CDR3, as DNA: TGTGCCTGCGACATAGTGGGGGATACGCGATCTTACACCGATAAACTCATCTTT. V usage is TRDV2 and J usage is TRDJ1, with 11 bases lining up with TRDD3. The CDR3 runs 18 residues. Germline V gene data show CDR1 as GEAIGNYY and CDR2 as EKD.

Points on this clone: The protein in TCRdb stems from a much larger clone and differs at residue 13 from this DNA's translation, likely a read error; here the protein is translated from the DNA. The chain employs TRDV1 and TRDJ1, with a weak D call TRDD3 (6 bases). Trimming took 2 bases from V and 1 from J, leaving 26 bases between them. The CDR3 loop spans 20 amino acids. Germline V lookup: CDR1 TSWWSYY, CDR2 QGS. DNA for the CDR3: TGTGCTCTTGGGGAAACCGCTACGCCGTACTTAATGGGGGGCACCGATAAACTCATCTTT. Translated, it gives CALGETATPYLMGGTDKLIF.

Turning to this clone: A far larger clone is a single base away, which makes a read error likely. In the same sample, other DNA sequences code for this CDR3. V is TRDV2 and J is TRDJ3; a weak D match, TRDD3 (5 bases). The CDR3 covers 20 residues. CDR1 and CDR2 from the germline V gene are GEAIGNYY and EKD. Here the CDR3 reads CACDTLPAGPSSWDTRQMFF. CDR3 sequence (DNA): TGTGCCTGTGACACCCTGCCAGCCGGACCGAGCTCCTGGGACACCCGCCAGATGTTTTTC.

With regard to this clone: One end of the junction varies from germline; a read error may be responsible. This sample includes further DNA sequences coding for the same CDR3. The chain couples TRDV2 to TRDJ1; 13 nucleotides agree with TRDD3. The CDR3 loop spans 18 amino acids. Germline V gene lookup returns CDR1 GEAIGNYY and CDR2 EKD. CDR3 amino acids: CACDTLKLLGDTTDKLIF. The CDR3 DNA follows: TGCGCCTGTGACACCCTAAAACTACTGGGGGATACGACCGATAAACTCATCTTT.

As for this clone: TCRdb records a much larger clone's protein for this DNA, with a difference at residue 7 that likely arises from a read error; the protein given is the translation of the DNA. Distinct nucleotide sequences in the sample also encode this CDR3. CDR3 nucleotide sequence: TGTGCCTGTGACAGACTCCGGGGGGATACGCGGGCCGATAAACTCATCTTT. It specifies CACDRLRGDTRADKLIF. This rearrangement joins TRDV2 to TRDJ1; 10 bases match TRDD3. The V gene's germline CDR1 is GEAIGNYY and CDR2 EKD. V trimming: 2 bases; J trimming: 3 bases; junction bases outside the gene matches: 11. CDR3 length equals 17 residues.

This clone turned up a few times. Its ends do not fully match the called genes, so a read error is possible. The rearrangement uses TRDV2 and TRDJ1; no clear D. Germline CDR1 is GEAIGNYY and CDR2 is EKD. CDR3 size: 19 residues. The CDR3 coding sequence is TGTGCCTGTGACAAAGTTGGTAGGACGGACGCCGATCCCTCCCATAACCTCATCTTT. Residues: CACDKVGRTDADPSHNLIF.

This clone was seen a handful of times. TCRdb records a much larger clone's protein for this DNA, with a difference at residue 2 that likely arises from a read error; the protein given is the translation of the DNA. This sequence joins TRDV2 and TRDJ3; the match to TRDD3 covers 11 bases. CDR1 and CDR2 from the germline V gene are GEAIGNYY and EKD. This CDR3 has 19 residues. The CDR3 DNA sequence: TGTTCCTGTGACACCGGTTTGGGGGATACGTCCTGGGACACCCGACAGATGTTTTTC. Amino acids: CSCDTGLGDTSWDTRQMFF.

This clone occurred a few times. TCRdb shows a much larger clone's protein in place of this DNA's translation, and the two differ at residue 4, likely through a read error; the protein shown is translated from the DNA. The rearrangement uses TRDV2 and TRDJ1; D gene ambiguous. CDR3 length: 15 amino acids. Looked up from germline, CDR1 is GEAIGNYY and CDR2 is EKD. The ends were cut back, 6 bases at V and 4 bases at J, with 20 bases in the middle. This CDR3 reads CACNGMAPSIDKLIF. As DNA, the CDR3 is TGTGCCTGTAATGGAATGGCCCCGAGCATCGATAAACTCATCTTT.

This clone was observed a few times. The junction departs from the called germline gene at one end, perhaps through a read error. The V gene is TRDV1, the J gene TRDJ1; weak D call: TRDD3 (5 bases). This CDR3 has 18 amino acids. In germline, CDR1 is TSWWSYY, CDR2 QGS. Here the CDR3 reads CARGEGGWEPCAADKLIF. CDR3 sequence (DNA): TGTGCTCGTGGGGAAGGTGGATGGGAGCCTTGCGCGGCCGATAAACTCATCTTT.

A word on this clone: This DNA translates differently at residue 10 from the TCRdb protein, which is that of a much larger clone; a read error is likely, and the protein shown is the DNA's own translation. The rearrangement links TRDV1 to TRDJ1; D not certain. There are 13 residues in the CDR3. Germline CDR1 TSWWSYY, CDR2 QGS. CDR3: CALGDLDHDRLIF. CDR3 sequence (DNA): TGTGCTCTTGGGGACCTAGATCACGATAGACTCATCTTT.

This clone was counted a few times. The TCRdb protein comes from a much larger clone and disagrees with this DNA's translation at residue 14, likely due to a read error; the protein given here is derived from the DNA. The chain is built from TRDV2 and TRDJ3; 12 bases map to TRDD3. The CDR3 spans 19 residues. Germline lookup yields CDR1 GEAIGNYY and CDR2 EKD. The CDR3: CACDNVLGDTAWDARQMFF. The CDR3, as DNA: TGTGCCTGTGACAATGTACTGGGGGATACAGCCTGGGACGCCCGACAGATGTTTTTC.

As concerns this clone: The amino acid sequence in TCRdb belongs to a much larger clone and departs from this DNA's translation at residue 5, likely a sequencing read error; the sequence shown is translated from the DNA. The rearrangement joins TRDV2 to TRDJ1, with 9 bases fitting TRDD3. V was clipped by 2 bases and J by 4 bases; unmatched bases: 7. Germline-derived CDR1 and CDR2 are GEAIGNYY and EKD. The CDR3 has 15 residues. The CDR3: CACDMLGDYGDKLIF. In DNA form, the CDR3 reads TGTGCCTGTGACATGCTGGGGGATTACGGCGATAAACTCATCTTT.